The rows below give T cell receptor beta chains drawn from one sample of a study of human T cells and chemical hapten exposure. One entry per CDR3 protein results from TCRdb running MiXCR on the RACE reads. The sample lists a few hundred thousand distinct CDR3 sequences, just under 6.5% seen once, with more than 5.5% in the top ten. Sequencing was performed on whole blood, taken in connection with sensitization to the hapten diphenylcyclopropenone (DPC). These receptors came from a woman aged 18 to 35 with alopecia areata. Some clones in this sample may be carry-over from other donors' samples. Both conserved end residues are trimmed from each CDR3. Fields, in order: J gene, clone size, V gene, CDR3 protein. For some rows the clone size is stated as once, few or many, or as a class when expanded; others skip it.

j_gene: TRBJ1-4; abundance: few; v_gene: TRBV20-1; CDR3aa: SARDSRNEKLF
j_gene: TRBJ1-1; abundance: many; v_gene: TRBV4-3; CDR3aa: ASSPTQGYTEAF
j_gene: TRBJ2-2; abundance: many; v_gene: TRBV20-1; CDR3aa: SAKNHLQESWKMTANTGELF
j_gene: TRBJ2-7; abundance: few; v_gene: TRBV27; CDR3aa: ASRSGTGGGEQY
j_gene: TRBJ2-3; abundance: -; v_gene: TRBV11-1; CDR3aa: ASSLDSRGTDTQY
j_gene: TRBJ1-3; abundance: -; v_gene: TRBV5-6; CDR3aa: ASSFFLERNRGPSGNTIY
j_gene: TRBJ2-5; abundance: -; v_gene: TRBV29-1; CDR3aa: SVDPPTSGGAVNQETQY
j_gene: TRBJ1-4; abundance: few; v_gene: TRBV6-6; CDR3aa: ASSSGGAVANEKLF
j_gene: TRBJ1-1; abundance: -; v_gene: TRBV7-2; CDR3aa: ASSLRQGADEAF
j_gene: TRBJ2-7; abundance: few; v_gene: TRBV11-1; CDR3aa: ASSLAHDRAGEQY
j_gene: TRBJ2-6; abundance: -; v_gene: TRBV5-5; CDR3aa: ASSFLSAGSSGANVLT
j_gene: TRBJ1-2; abundance: many; v_gene: TRBV29-1; CDR3aa: SVAGQFYGYT
j_gene: TRBJ1-1; abundance: -; v_gene: TRBV4-3; CDR3aa: ASSQDGELEAF
j_gene: TRBJ1-1; abundance: many; v_gene: TRBV21-1; CDR3aa: ASSKLLTNTEAF
j_gene: TRBJ1-1; abundance: few; v_gene: TRBV9; CDR3aa: ASSRTGDSTEAF
j_gene: TRBJ1-5; abundance: -; v_gene: TRBV3-1; CDR3aa: ASSQGIGSQPQH
j_gene: TRBJ2-6; abundance: -; v_gene: TRBV6-2/TRBV6-3; CDR3aa: ATRTGFWDPGANVLT
j_gene: TRBJ2-7; abundance: many; v_gene: TRBV12-3/TRBV12-4; CDR3aa: ASSLAGGDEQY
j_gene: TRBJ1-5; abundance: many; v_gene: TRBV2; CDR3aa: ASTPEYSNQPQH
j_gene: TRBJ2-7; abundance: few; v_gene: TRBV10-3; CDR3aa: AISGTGGSGYEQY
j_gene: TRBJ1-1; abundance: -; v_gene: TRBV3-1; CDR3aa: ASSWGSSGNTEAF
j_gene: TRBJ2-6; abundance: many; v_gene: TRBV7-6; CDR3aa: ASSSPGQARVGANVLT
j_gene: TRBJ2-2; abundance: few; v_gene: TRBV3-1; CDR3aa: ASSQVVILWGTNTGELF